The 15 T cell receptor beta chains below were found in one sample sequenced in a study of CD8 T cells in ankylosing spondylitis. TCRdb re-called the 5' RACE reads through MiXCR, storing one row per CDR3 protein. The sample holds tens of thousands of distinct CDR3 sequences, approximately 5.7% seen once. Material for sequencing was synovial fluid, either unsorted or a sorted T cell fraction (not recorded which). The receptors were gathered from a male donor with ankylosing spondylitis.

V usage is TRBV5-1 and J usage is TRBJ1-1; possibly TRBD1 for D (6 bases). CDR1 and CDR2 from the germline V gene are SGHRS and YFSETQ. CDR3 length: 14 residues. Trimming cost V 7 bases and J 1 base, with 14 bases left between them. For the CDR3, the DNA is TGCGCCAGCGGATCGACAGGAGCGAACACTGAAGCTTTCTTT. The encoded protein is CASGSTGANTEAFF.

This clonotype has a handful of counts. The CDR3 loop is CASRSTFPGSQYF. The CDR3 DNA reads TGTGCCAGCAGGTCGACTTTTCCGGGGTCGCAGTATTTT. The chain couples TRBV6-1 to TRBJ2-3; D might be TRBD2 (5 bases). Trimming left V 6 bases short and J 10 bases short, with 17 bases between. This CDR3 region has 13 residues. In germline, CDR1 is MNHNS, CDR2 SASEGT.

The sample holds a few counts of this clonotype. The chain recombines TRBV4-3 with TRBJ2-4; 9 bases line up with TRBD1. In germline, CDR1 is LGHNA, CDR2 YSLEER. J gave up 1 base and V 4 bases, and 5 bases lay outside the gene matches. The CDR3 consists of 16 residues. The CDR3 region has the DNA TGCGCCAGCAGCCCCACAGGGGGCCTGGCCAAAAACATTCAGTACTTC. Protein sequence: CASSPTGGLAKNIQYF.

This chain connects TRBV6-1 to TRBJ2-7, with 7 bases identical to TRBD2. V lost 7 bases and J lost 2; bases outside the gene matches: 8. The germline V gene has CDR1 MNHNS and CDR2 SASEGT. The CDR3 has 14 residues. The CDR3 region is CASTRQRDAYEQYF. DNA for the CDR3: TGTGCCAGCACTCGACAGCGGGATGCCTACGAGCAGTACTTC.

In this sample, this clonotype turned up many times. CDR3 region: CSARGERGYNEQFF. The CDR3 region has the DNA TGCAGTGCTAGGGGGGAGCGGGGCTACAATGAGCAGTTCTTC. The J gene is TRBJ2-1, the V gene TRBV20-1; the match to TRBD2 covers 7 bases. Germline-derived CDR1 and CDR2 are DFQATT and SNEGSKA (reference sequence). This CDR3 has 14 residues. J gave up 3 bases and V 3 bases, and 5 bases lay outside the gene matches.

The gene calls are TRBV6-2 or TRBV6-3 and TRBJ2-7; TRBD1 might be the D (6 bases). This CDR3 has 17 amino acids. CDR1 is MNHEY and CDR2 is SVGEGT in the germline V gene. Trimming took 5 bases from V and 1 from J, leaving 21 bases between them. CDR3 sequence: CASSPPMGAWQSYEQYF. The CDR3 nucleotides read TGTGCCAGCAGTCCCCCAATGGGGGCTTGGCAATCCTACGAGCAGTACTTC.

This clonotype was recorded at least ten times. The chain recombines TRBV20-1 with TRBJ2-3; possible D gene TRBD2, 7 bases. The germline CDR1 and CDR2 sequences are DFQATT and SNEGSKA (reference sequence). CDR3 size: 13 residues. Trimming removed 6 bases from V and 0 bases from J, with 10 bases in between. The CDR3 nucleotides are TGCAGTGCAGGGGGGGGGAGCACAGATACGCAGTATTTT. Translation gives CSAGGGSTDTQYF.

This clonotype has only a few counts. V is TRBV4-2 and J is TRBJ2-2, with D maybe TRBD2 (7 bases). Trimming shortened V by 1 base and J by 6 bases, and 9 bases separated the two germline ends. This CDR3 has 14 residues. The germline gives CDR1 LGHNA, CDR2 YNFKEQ. The CDR3 nucleotides are TGTGCCAGCAGCCAAGGGGGGGGGCCCGGGGAGCTGTTTTTT. Translation gives CASSQGGGPGELFF.

This clonotype has just a few counts. The chain carries TRBV5-1 and TRBJ1-4; D uncertain. Germline V CDR1 and CDR2: SGHRS, YFSETQ. The length of the CDR3 is 13 residues. V shed 4 bases and J shed 12 bases, with 16 bases lying between them. The CDR3 bases are TGCGCCAGCAGCGTCGGCGGTACATTTGAACTGTTTTTT. Translation gives CASSVGGTFELFF.

CDR3 in amino acids: CASSSSGRSYNEQFF. In nucleotides, the CDR3 is TGTGCCAGCAGTTCAAGCGGGAGGTCCTACAATGAGCAGTTCTTC. V and J are TRBV7-3 and TRBJ2-1, with 9 bases fitting TRBD2. Looked up from germline, CDR1 is SGHTA and CDR2 is FQGTGA. J lost 1 base, V lost 6 bases, and 4 bases had no gene match. CDR3 size: 15 residues.

Many counts were recorded for this clonotype. CDR3 sequence (DNA): TGTGCCAGCAGCCTCCCTCCCCCTAGCGGGGGGAGCACAGATACGCAGTATTTT. This encodes CASSLPPPSGGSTDTQYF. V usage is TRBV4-2 and J usage is TRBJ2-3; 11 bases fit TRBD2. Losses at the gene ends were 4 bases for V and 0 bases for J; bases not matched to a gene: 9. The CDR3 has 18 residues. CDR1 is LGHNA and CDR2 is YNFKEQ in the germline V gene.

This clonotype appeared a few times. This sequence joins TRBV11-2 and TRBJ2-2; D gene unclear. V gave up 0 bases and J gave up 1 base, with 9 bases separating them. Germline V gene lookup returns CDR1 SGHAT and CDR2 FQNNGV. The CDR3 has 16 residues. The DNA for the CDR3 is TGTGCCAGCAGCTTAGAACTTGCCCTGAACACCGGGGAGCTGTTTTTT. It yields the protein CASSLELALNTGELFF.

This clonotype was counted ten times or more. This rearrangement joins TRBV2 to TRBJ1-5, with TRBD1 as a possible D gene (6 bases). Germline CDR1 and CDR2: SNHLY and FYNNEI. The ends were cut back, 9 bases at V and 1 base at J, with 16 bases in the middle. CDR3 size: 15 residues. CDR3 DNA: TGTGCCAGTAGAGTCCGGGACACGAGCAATCAGCCCCAGCATTTT. It specifies CASRVRDTSNQPQHF.

This clonotype was seen ten or more times. This chain connects TRBV20-1 to TRBJ1-3; maybe TRBD1 (6 bases). V lost 1 base to trimming and J lost 2 bases, with 9 bases between them. The germline V gene encodes CDR1 DFQATT and CDR2 SNEGSKA (reference sequence). The CDR3 consists of 14 residues. CDR3 residues: CSARGPGAGNTIYF. The DNA of the CDR3 is TGCAGTGCTAGAGGCCCAGGGGCTGGAAACACCATATATTTT.

This clonotype was seen a few times. The V call is TRBV27, the J call TRBJ2-7, with 14 bases aligning to TRBD2. The CDR3 is 17 amino acids. Germline loops: CDR1 MNHEY, CDR2 SMNVEV (reference sequence). V was clipped by 0 bases and J by 6 bases; unmatched bases: 7. In DNA form, the CDR3 reads TGTGCCAGCAGTTTATCGGTGGGGACTAGCGGGAGTGGCGAGCAGTACTTC. It translates to CASSLSVGTSGSGEQYF.